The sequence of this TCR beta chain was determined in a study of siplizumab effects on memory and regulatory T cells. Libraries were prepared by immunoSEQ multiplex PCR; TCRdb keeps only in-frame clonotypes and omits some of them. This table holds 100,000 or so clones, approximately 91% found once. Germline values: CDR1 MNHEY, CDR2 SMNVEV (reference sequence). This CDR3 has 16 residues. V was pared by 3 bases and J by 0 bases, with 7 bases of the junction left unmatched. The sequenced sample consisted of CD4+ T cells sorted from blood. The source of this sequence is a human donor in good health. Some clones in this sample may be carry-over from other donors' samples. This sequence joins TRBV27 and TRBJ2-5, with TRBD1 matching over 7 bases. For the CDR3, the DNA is TGTGCCAGCAGTTTCAGGGGGAAGACGAACCAAGAGACCCAGTACTTC. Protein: CASSFRGKTNQETQYF.